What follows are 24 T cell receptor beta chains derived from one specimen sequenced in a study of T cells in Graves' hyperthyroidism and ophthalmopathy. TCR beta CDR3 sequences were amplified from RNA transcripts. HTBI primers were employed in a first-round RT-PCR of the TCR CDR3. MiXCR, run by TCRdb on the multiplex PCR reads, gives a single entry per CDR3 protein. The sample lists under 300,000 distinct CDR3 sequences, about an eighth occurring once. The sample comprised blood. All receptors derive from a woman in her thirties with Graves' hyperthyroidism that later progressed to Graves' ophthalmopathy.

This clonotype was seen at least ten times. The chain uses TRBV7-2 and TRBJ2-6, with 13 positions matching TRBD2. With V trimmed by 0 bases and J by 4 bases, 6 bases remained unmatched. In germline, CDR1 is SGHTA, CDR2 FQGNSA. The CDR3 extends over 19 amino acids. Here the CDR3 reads CASSLALTSGRGGANVLTF. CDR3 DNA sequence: TGTGCCAGCAGCTTAGCGCTTACTAGCGGGAGGGGGGGGGCCAACGTCCTGACTTTC.

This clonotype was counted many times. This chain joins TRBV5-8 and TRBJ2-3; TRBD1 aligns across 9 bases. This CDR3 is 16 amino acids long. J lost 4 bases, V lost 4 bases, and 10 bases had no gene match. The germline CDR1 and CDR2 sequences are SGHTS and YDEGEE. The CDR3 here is CASSPGTGKIADTQYF. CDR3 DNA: TGTGCCAGCAGCCCCGGGACAGGGAAGATCGCAGATACGCAGTATTTT.

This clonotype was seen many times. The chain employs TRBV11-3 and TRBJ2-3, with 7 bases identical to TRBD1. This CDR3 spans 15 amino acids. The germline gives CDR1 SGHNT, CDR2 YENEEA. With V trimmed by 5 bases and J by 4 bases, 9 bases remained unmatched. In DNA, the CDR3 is TGTGCCAGCAGCCGCTTCCCACAGGGGCCAGATACGCAGTATTTT. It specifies CASSRFPQGPDTQYF.

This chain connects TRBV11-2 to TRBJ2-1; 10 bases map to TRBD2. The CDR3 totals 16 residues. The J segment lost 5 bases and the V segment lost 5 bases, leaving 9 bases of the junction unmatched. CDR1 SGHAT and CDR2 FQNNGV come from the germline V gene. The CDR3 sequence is CASSPAGGPVDNEQFF. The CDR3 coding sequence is TGTGCCAGCAGCCCAGCGGGAGGGCCGGTCGACAATGAGCAGTTCTTC.

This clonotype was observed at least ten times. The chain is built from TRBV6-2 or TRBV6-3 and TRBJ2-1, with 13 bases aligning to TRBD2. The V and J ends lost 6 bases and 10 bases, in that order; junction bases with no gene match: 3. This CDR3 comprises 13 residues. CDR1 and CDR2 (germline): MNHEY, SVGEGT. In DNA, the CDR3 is TGTGCCAGCAGACTAGCGGGAGGGAAGGAGCAGTTCTTC. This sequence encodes CASRLAGGKEQFF.

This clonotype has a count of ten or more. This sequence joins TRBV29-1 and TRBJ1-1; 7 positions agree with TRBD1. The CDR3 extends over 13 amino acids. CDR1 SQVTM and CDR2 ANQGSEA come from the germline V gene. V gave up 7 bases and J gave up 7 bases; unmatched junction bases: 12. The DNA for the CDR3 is TGCAGCGCTCCCTCCCAGGGGGATGGTGAAGCTTTCTTT. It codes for CSAPSQGDGEAFF.

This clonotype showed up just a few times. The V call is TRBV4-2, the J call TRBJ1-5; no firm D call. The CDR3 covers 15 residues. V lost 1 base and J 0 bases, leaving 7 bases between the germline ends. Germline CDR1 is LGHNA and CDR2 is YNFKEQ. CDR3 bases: TGTGCCAGCAGCCAAGCTTCCATTAGCAATCAGCCCCAGCATTTT. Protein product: CASSQASISNQPQHF.

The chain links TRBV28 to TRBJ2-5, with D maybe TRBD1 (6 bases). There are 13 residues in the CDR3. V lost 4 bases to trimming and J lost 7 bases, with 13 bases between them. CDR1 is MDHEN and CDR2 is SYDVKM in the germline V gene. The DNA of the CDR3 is TGTGCCAGCAGTTCAGGACAGTCCAGGACCCAGTACTTC. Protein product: CASSSGQSRTQYF.

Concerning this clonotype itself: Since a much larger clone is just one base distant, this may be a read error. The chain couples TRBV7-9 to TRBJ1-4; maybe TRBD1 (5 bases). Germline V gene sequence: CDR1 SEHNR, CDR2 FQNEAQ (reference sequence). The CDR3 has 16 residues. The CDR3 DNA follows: TGTGCCAGCAGCCCTCCGGGACTGACAACTAATGAAAGACTGTTTTTT. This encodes CASSPPGLTTNERLFF. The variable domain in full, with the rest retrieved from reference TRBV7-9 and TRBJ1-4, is DTGVSQNPRHKITKRGQNVTFRCDPISEHNRLYWYRQTLGQGPEFLTYFQNEAQLEKSRLLSDRFSAERPKGSFSTLEIQRTEQGDSAMYLCASSPPGLTTNERLFFGSGTQLSVL.

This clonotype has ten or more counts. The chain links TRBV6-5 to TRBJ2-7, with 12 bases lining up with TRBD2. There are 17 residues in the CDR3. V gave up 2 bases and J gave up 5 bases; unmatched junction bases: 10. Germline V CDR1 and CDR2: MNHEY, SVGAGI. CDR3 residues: CASSYLTTSGRDDEQYF. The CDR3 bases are TGTGCCAGCAGTTACCTCACGACTAGCGGGAGAGACGACGAGCAGTACTTC.

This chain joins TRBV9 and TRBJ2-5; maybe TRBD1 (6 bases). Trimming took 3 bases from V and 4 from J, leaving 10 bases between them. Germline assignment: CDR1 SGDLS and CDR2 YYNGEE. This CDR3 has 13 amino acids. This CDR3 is CASSAGTRETQYF. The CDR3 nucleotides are TGTGCCAGCAGCGCCGGGACAAGAGAGACCCAGTACTTC.

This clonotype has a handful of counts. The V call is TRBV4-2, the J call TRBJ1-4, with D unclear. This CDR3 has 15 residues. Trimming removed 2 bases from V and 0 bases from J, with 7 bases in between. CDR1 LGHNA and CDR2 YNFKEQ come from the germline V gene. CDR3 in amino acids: CASSQPHATNEKLFF. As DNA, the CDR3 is TGTGCCAGCAGCCAACCCCATGCAACTAATGAAAAACTGTTTTTT.

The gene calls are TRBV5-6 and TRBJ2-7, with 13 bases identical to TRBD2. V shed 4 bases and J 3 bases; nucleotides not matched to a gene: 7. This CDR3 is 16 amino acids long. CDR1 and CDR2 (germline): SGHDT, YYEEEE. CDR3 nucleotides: TGTGCCAGCAGCGACGGACTAGCGGGAGCGAACTACGAGCAGTACTTC. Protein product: CASSDGLAGANYEQYF. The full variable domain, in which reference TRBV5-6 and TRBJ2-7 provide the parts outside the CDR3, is DAGVTQSPTHLIKTRGQQVTLRCSPKSGHDTVSWYQQALGQGPQFIFQYYEEEERQRGNFPDRFSGHQFPNYSSELNVNALLLGDSALYLCASSDGLAGANYEQYFGPGTRLTVT.

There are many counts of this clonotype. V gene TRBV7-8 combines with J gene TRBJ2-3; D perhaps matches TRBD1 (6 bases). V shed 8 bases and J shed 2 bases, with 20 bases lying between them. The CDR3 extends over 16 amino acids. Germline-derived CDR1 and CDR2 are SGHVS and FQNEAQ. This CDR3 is CASAPDRMGPTDTQYF. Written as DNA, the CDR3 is TGTGCCAGCGCCCCAGACAGGATGGGCCCCACAGATACGCAGTATTTT.

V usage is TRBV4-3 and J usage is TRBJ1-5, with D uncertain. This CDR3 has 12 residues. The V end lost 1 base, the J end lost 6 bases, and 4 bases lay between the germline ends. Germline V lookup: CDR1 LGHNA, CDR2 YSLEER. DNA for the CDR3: TGCGCCAGCAGCCAAGGAGTTCAGCCCCAGCATTTT. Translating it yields CASSQGVQPQHF.

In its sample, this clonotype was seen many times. The CDR3 bases are TGTGCCAGCAGCCAATTGGTGGGCTCGCTCTACGAGCAGTACTTC. The encoded protein is CASSQLVGSLYEQYF. This rearrangement joins TRBV11-2 to TRBJ2-7; no clear D. This CDR3 is 15 amino acids long. V was shortened by 5 bases and J by 3 bases, with 17 bases between the two germline ends. Germline assignment: CDR1 SGHAT and CDR2 FQNNGV.

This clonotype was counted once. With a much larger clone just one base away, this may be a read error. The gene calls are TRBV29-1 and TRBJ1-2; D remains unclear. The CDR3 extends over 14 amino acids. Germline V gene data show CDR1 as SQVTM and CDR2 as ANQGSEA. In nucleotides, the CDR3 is TGCAGCGTTGAAGATTTTGGAGAAACCTATGGCTGCACCTTC. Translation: CSVEDFGETYGCTF.

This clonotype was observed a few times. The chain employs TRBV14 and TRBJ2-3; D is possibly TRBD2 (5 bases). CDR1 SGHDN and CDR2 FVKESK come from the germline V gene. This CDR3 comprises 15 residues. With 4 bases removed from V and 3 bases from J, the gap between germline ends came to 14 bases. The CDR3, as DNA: TGTGCCAGCAGCCCCGGTCTAGCTTCTACAGATACGCAGTATTTT. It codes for CASSPGLASTDTQYF.

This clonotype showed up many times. The CDR3 DNA follows: TGTGCCAGCAGGGCCGGGACCGCGTCCTGGGAGCAGTACTTC. It specifies CASRAGTASWEQYF. The gene calls are TRBV7-9 and TRBJ2-7; D is perhaps TRBD1 or TRBD2 (5 bases each). Germline CDR1 reads SEHNR; CDR2 reads FQNEAQ (reference sequence). Trimming shortened V by 6 bases and J by 7 bases, and 19 bases separated the two germline ends. The CDR3 is made up of 14 amino acids.

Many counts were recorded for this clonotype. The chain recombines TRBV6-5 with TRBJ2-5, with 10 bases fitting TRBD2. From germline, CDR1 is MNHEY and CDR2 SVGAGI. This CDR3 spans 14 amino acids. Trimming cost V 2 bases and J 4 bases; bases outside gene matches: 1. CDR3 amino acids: CASSYVAGGETQYF. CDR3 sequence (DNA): TGTGCCAGCAGTTACGTAGCGGGGGGAGAGACCCAGTACTTC.

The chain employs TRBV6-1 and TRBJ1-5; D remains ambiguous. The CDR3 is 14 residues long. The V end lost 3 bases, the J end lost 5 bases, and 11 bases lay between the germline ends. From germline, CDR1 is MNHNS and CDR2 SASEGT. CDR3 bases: TGTGCCAGCAGTGAGAAACCTTCTGATCAGCCCCAGCATTTT. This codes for CASSEKPSDQPQHF.

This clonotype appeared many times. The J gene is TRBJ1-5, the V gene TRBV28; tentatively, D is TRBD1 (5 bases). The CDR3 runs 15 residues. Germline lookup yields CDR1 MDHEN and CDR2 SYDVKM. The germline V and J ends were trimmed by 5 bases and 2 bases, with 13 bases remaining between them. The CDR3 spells CASSRTGPGNQPQHF. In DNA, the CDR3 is TGTGCCAGCAGTCGTACAGGCCCCGGCAATCAGCCCCAGCATTTT.

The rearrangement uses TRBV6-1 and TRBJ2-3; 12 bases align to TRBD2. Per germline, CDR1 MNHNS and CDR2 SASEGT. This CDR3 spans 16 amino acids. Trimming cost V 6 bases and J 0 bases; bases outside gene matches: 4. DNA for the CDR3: TGTGCCAGCAGGGAGACTAGCGGGAGAAGCACAGATACGCAGTATTTT. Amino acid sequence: CASRETSGRSTDTQYF.

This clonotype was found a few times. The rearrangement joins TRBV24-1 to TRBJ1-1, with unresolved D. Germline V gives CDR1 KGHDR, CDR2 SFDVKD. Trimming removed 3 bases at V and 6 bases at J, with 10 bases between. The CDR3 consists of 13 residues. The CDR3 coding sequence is TGTGCCACCAGTGATCGGGAAGTAGCTGAAGCTTTCTTT. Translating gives CATSDREVAEAFF.